Below are 5 T cell receptor beta chains sequenced from a single sample in a study of blood T cell repertoires in COVID-19 (dated by TCRdb to about 2020). The protocol used for the library was the immunoSEQ multiplex PCR assay. TCRdb holds this immuneACCESS table with in-frame rearrangements only. Some clones are missing; in checked studies, unresolved V genes explain under half, and the rest has no known cause. For this sample the table gives hundreds of thousands of clones, of which roughly 91% were detected only once. Of the sample, approximately 3.7% falls within the top ten clones. Sequencing was done on a sample of PBMCs or T cells enriched from blood (not recorded which). The receptors derive from a woman in her 30s who had recovered from COVID-19.

The V call is TRBV9, the J call TRBJ1-1; D is possibly TRBD1 (6 bases). CDR1 is SGDLS and CDR2 is YYNGEE in the germline V gene. The CDR3 totals 13 residues. V was pared by 5 bases and J by 4 bases, with 12 bases between. CDR3 loop: CASSKRGGTEAFF. CDR3 coding DNA: TGTGCCAGCAGTAAAAGGGGGGGCACTGAAGCTTTCTTT.

The chain carries TRBV12-3 or TRBV12-4 and TRBJ1-2, with 7 bases matching TRBD1. The CDR3 has 12 amino acids. V shed 2 bases, J shed 8 bases, and the junction held 2 bases outside the gene matches. The DNA of the CDR3 is TGTGCCAGCAGTTTAAGACAGGGAGGCTACACCTTC. It yields the protein CASSLRQGGYTF.

This clone appeared once. The V call is TRBV19, the J call TRBJ2-2; 12 bases agree with TRBD2. The CDR3 spans 18 residues. Germline values: CDR1 LNHDA, CDR2 SQIVND (reference sequence). With 3 bases clipped from V and 4 bases from J, the junction kept 9 bases outside the gene matches. CDR3: CASSMYLAGGPATGELFF. Written as DNA, the CDR3 is TGTGCCAGTAGTATGTATCTAGCGGGAGGGCCTGCCACCGGGGAGCTGTTTTTT.

The rearrangement uses TRBV4-1 and TRBJ2-7, with a tentative D call TRBD2 (5 bases). Germline V lookup: CDR1 MGHRA, CDR2 YSYEKL. The length of the CDR3 is 13 residues. Trimming took 1 base from V and 6 from J, leaving 10 bases between them. DNA for the CDR3: TGCGCCAGCAGCCAAGCAACTAGTCCCGAGCAGTACTTC. It translates to CASSQATSPEQYF.

The chain couples TRBV3-1 (or the pseudogene TRBV3-2) to TRBJ2-7, with TRBD2 matching 9 bases. V was pared by 0 bases and J by 6 bases, with 6 bases of the junction left unmatched. The CDR3 loop spans 15 amino acids. Germline CDR1 is LGHDT and CDR2 is YNNKEL (reference sequence). The DNA for the CDR3 is TGTGCCAGCAGCCAAGATGGGACTAGCAAGGCCGAGCAGTACTTC. Translation: CASSQDGTSKAEQYF.